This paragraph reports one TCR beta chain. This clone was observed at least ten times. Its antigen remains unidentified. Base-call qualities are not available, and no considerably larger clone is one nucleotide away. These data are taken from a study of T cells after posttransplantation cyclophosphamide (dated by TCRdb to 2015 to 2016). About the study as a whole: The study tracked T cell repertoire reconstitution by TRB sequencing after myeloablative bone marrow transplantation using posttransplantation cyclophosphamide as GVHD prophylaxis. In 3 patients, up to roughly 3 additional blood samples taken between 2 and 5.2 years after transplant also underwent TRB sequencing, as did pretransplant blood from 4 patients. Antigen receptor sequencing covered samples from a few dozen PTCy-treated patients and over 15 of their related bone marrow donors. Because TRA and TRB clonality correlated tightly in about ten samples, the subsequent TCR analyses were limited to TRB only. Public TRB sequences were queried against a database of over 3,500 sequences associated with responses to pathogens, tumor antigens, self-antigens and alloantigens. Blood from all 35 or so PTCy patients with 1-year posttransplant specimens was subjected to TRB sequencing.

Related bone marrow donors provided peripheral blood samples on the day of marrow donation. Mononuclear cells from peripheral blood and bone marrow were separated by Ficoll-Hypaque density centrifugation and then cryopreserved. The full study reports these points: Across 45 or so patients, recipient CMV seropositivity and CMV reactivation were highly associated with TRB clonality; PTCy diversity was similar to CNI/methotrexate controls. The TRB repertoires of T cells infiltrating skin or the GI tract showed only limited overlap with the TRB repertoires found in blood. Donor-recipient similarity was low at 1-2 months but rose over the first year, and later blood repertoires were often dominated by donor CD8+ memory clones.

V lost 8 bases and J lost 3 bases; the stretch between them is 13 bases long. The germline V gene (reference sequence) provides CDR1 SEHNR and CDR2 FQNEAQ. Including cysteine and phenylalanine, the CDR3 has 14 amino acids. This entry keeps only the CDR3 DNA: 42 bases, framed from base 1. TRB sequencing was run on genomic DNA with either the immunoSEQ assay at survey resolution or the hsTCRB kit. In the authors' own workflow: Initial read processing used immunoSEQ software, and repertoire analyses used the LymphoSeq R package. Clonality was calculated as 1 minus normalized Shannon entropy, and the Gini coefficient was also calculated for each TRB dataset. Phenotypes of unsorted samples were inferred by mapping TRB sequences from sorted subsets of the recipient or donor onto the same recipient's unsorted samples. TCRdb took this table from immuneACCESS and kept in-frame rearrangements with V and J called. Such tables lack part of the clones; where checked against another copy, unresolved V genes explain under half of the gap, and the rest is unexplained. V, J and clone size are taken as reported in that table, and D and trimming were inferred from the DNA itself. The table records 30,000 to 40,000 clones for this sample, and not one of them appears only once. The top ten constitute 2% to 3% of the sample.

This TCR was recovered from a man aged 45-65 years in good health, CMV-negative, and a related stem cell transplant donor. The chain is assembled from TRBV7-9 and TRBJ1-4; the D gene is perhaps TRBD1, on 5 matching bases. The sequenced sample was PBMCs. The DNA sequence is TGTGCCAGCCTCCAAGGGGCAGCTAATGAAAAACTGTTTTTT. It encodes CASLQGAANEKLFF.